This TCR beta chain was sequenced for a study of Ad26.COV2.S vaccination and SARS-CoV-2 variants. As for the study in general: Donor participated within the Ad26.COV2.S arm of the COV1001 trial. Each vaccinee took Ad26.COV2.S intramuscularly, once or twice 56 days apart.

Overall study results and limits: People who got the vaccine had more spike-specific TCR breadth than people who got placebo. Post-vaccination spike-specific CD8+ and CD4+ T cell responses reportedly had substantial breadth.

The treatment denotes: 15 to 20 received Ad26.COV2.S at low or high dose, single or two shots; roughly five received placebo; per-sample allocation not given. The study sampled participants on day 63 after the first vaccine or placebo injection. The assay was immunoSEQ multiplex PCR, and TCRdb's table has in-frame clones only and misses some. The data contain about 350,000 clones, about 88% of them singletons. Losses at the gene ends were 4 bases for V and 5 bases for J; bases not matched to a gene: 4. This CDR3 has 13 residues. CDR1 GTSNPN and CDR2 SVGIG come from the germline V gene (reference sequence). Concerning this clone itself: What it binds is not known.

V and J are TRBV30 and TRBJ1-4, with 7 bases identical to TRBD1. The receptor was derived from a person aged 18-65 years who received the Ad26.COV2.S COVID-19 vaccine or a placebo. This specimen consisted of peripheral blood, obtained in a trial of Ad26.COV2.S vaccine versus placebo. The CDR3 DNA reads TGTGCCTGGATTCAACAGGGGAATGAAAAACTGTTTTTT. Translated, it gives CAWIQQGNEKLFF.